The 32 T cell receptor beta chains below come from one sample, sequenced in a study of breast tumors, draining lymph nodes, adjacent tissues. TCRdb re-derived calls from the multiplex PCR reads in MiXCR, one entry per CDR3 protein. The sample holds over 10,000 distinct CDR3 sequences, about three fifths seen once. Sequences were obtained from tumor-adjacent breast tissue. These receptors were obtained from a female donor with breast cancer. Some clones in this sample may be carry-over from other donors' samples.

The J gene is TRBJ2-2, the V gene TRBV11-2; D might be TRBD2 (5 bases). This CDR3 is 13 amino acids long. The V and J ends lost 5 bases and 4 bases respectively, with 8 bases between them. The germline V gene encodes CDR1 SGHAT and CDR2 FQNNGV. The CDR3 region is CASSPLGTGELFF. The CDR3 nucleotides are TGTGCCAGCAGCCCACTAGGCACCGGGGAGCTGTTTTTT.

This clonotype was seen a few times. This chain joins TRBV4-2 and TRBJ2-3, with D possibly TRBD1 on 5 matching bases. Germline-derived CDR1 and CDR2 are LGHNA and YNFKEQ. This CDR3 is 15 amino acids long. V dropped 4 bases and J dropped 0 bases, with 11 bases sitting between them. CDR3 sequence: CASSPRVSSTDTQYF. The CDR3 coding sequence is TGTGCCAGCAGCCCCAGGGTTTCTAGCACAGATACGCAGTATTTT.

This clonotype was seen ten or more times. This chain joins TRBV4-1 and TRBJ1-1; possibly TRBD1 for D (6 bases). The germline V and J ends were trimmed by 0 bases and 8 bases, with 10 bases remaining between them. The CDR3 is 13 amino acids. Germline assignment: CDR1 MGHRA and CDR2 YSYEKL. The CDR3 loop is CASSQEPDREAFF. The CDR3 DNA sequence: TGCGCCAGCAGCCAAGAACCGGACAGAGAAGCTTTCTTT.

This chain links TRBV20-1 with TRBJ2-3; no definite D call. The CDR3 runs 15 residues. Trimming took 3 bases from V and 0 from J, leaving 13 bases between them. Per germline, CDR1 DFQATT and CDR2 SNEGSKA (reference sequence). The CDR3 loop reads CSASSTGPSTDTQYF. The CDR3 nucleotides read TGCAGTGCTAGTTCGACGGGTCCTAGCACAGATACGCAGTATTTT.

This clonotype was recorded many times. The chain carries TRBV6-2 or TRBV6-3 and TRBJ2-1; TRBD2 matches 9 bases. The CDR3 contains 16 residues. The V gene end was trimmed by 6 bases and the J gene end by 5 bases; junction bases not matched to a gene: 11. Germline V lookup: CDR1 MNHEY, CDR2 SVGEGT. The CDR3: CASSHRLAEGDNEQFF. CDR3 DNA: TGTGCCAGCAGCCACCGACTAGCGGAAGGGGACAATGAGCAGTTCTTC.

This chain connects TRBV20-1 to TRBJ1-2, with TRBD1 matching 7 bases. Germline CDR1 reads DFQATT; CDR2 reads SNEGSKA (reference sequence). J gave up 7 bases and V 6 bases, and 11 bases lay outside the gene matches. This CDR3 spans 13 amino acids. The CDR3 DNA is TGCAGTGCCATACAGGGGAATTTGGTTGGCTACACCTTC. Translating gives CSAIQGNLVGYTF.

V and J are TRBV6-7 and TRBJ2-1; D gene ambiguous. TRBV6-7 carries the ORF label, with uncertain function. This CDR3 spans 12 amino acids. Trimming left V 6 bases short and J 7 bases short, with 10 bases between. The CDR3 spells CASSKWGNEQFF. CDR3 sequence (DNA): TGTGCCAGCAGCAAGTGGGGAAATGAGCAGTTCTTC.

In regard to this clonotype: It may be a read error: a sequence one base away is much more abundant. The V gene is TRBV6-1, the J gene TRBJ2-1, with unresolved D. The CDR3 sequence is 13 residues long. Germline V CDR1 and CDR2: MNHNS, SASEGT. V was cut by 7 bases and J by 5 bases, with 12 bases left in between. CDR3 region: CASNQRKNNEQFF. The CDR3 nucleotides read TGTGCCAGCAATCAGAGAAAGAACAATGAGCAGTTCTTC.

The chain has TRBV19 and TRBJ1-4; possibly TRBD1 for D (5 bases). Germline assignment: CDR1 LNHDA and CDR2 SQIVND (reference sequence). V was pared by 6 bases and J by 11 bases, with 13 bases between. This CDR3 has 12 amino acids. Here the CDR3 reads CASRLQRGKLFF. The CDR3 DNA reads as TGTGCCAGTAGACTACAGCGGGGGAAACTGTTTTTT.

The V and J genes are TRBV7-9 and TRBJ1-6; D is unclear. CDR3 length: 14 residues. The germline V gene encodes CDR1 SEHNR and CDR2 FQNEAQ (reference sequence). Trimming shortened V by 0 bases and J by 6 bases, and 6 bases separated the two germline ends. This chain's CDR3 is CASSLAITNSPLHF. CDR3 in DNA: TGTGCCAGCAGCTTAGCGATCACTAATTCACCCCTCCACTTT. Full variable domain (missing parts from reference TRBV7-9 and TRBJ1-6): DTGVSQNPRHKITKRGQNVTFRCDPISEHNRLYWYRQTLGQGPEFLTYFQNEAQLEKSRLLSDRFSAERPKGSFSTLEIQRTEQGDSAMYLCASSLAITNSPLHFGNGTRLTVT.

This chain links TRBV5-1 with TRBJ1-2; D is uncertain. Germline CDR1 reads SGHRS; CDR2 reads YFSETQ. The CDR3 is made up of 15 amino acids. The V end was cut by 1 base, the J end by 1 base, with 11 bases between. The CDR3 protein is CASSLSSGSNYGYTF. The CDR3 DNA is TGCGCCAGCAGCTTGTCTTCGGGCAGTAACTATGGCTACACCTTC.

The genes are TRBV18 and TRBJ2-1; unclear D gene. Trimming left V 5 bases short and J 3 bases short, with 8 bases between. The CDR3 extends over 13 amino acids. Per germline, CDR1 KGHSH and CDR2 LQKENI. Written as DNA, the CDR3 is TGTGCCAGCTCATTGTCGGGCTACAATGAGCAGTTCTTC. Translation gives CASSLSGYNEQFF.

The J gene is TRBJ2-7, the V gene TRBV20-1; 7 bases align to TRBD1. The germline gives CDR1 DFQATT, CDR2 SNEGSKA (reference sequence). The CDR3 extends over 14 amino acids. Trimming at V came to 6 bases and at J to 1 base, leaving 9 bases not matched to a gene. CDR3 region: CSAIDREGSYEQYF. CDR3 nucleotides: TGCAGTGCCATCGACAGGGAAGGATCCTACGAGCAGTACTTC.

Within the sample, this clonotype is medium-sized. This chain uses TRBV20-1 with TRBJ2-2; a weak D match, TRBD1 (5 bases). V gave up 7 bases and J gave up 1 base, with 10 bases separating them. The CDR3 loop spans 13 amino acids. Germline V gene sequence: CDR1 DFQATT, CDR2 SNEGSKA (reference sequence). The CDR3 here is CSGQTENTGELFF. DNA for the CDR3: TGCAGTGGCCAGACAGAGAACACCGGGGAGCTGTTTTTT.

This clonotype has just one count. This chain uses TRBV29-1 with TRBJ1-2; 9 nucleotides line up with TRBD1. V gave up 4 bases and J gave up 4 bases; unmatched junction bases: 7. There are 14 residues in the CDR3. CDR1 is SQVTM and CDR2 is ANQGSEA in the germline V gene. CDR3 nucleotides: TGCAGCGTTGGGGCGGGGACAGGGACCTATGGCTACACCTTC. It is translated as CSVGAGTGTYGYTF. The whole variable domain, filled in from reference TRBV29-1 and TRBJ1-2, reads SAVISQKPSRDICQRGTSLTIQCQVDSQVTMMFWYRQQPGQSLTLIATANQGSEATYESGFVIDKFPISRPNLTFSTLTVSNMSPEDSSIYLCSVGAGTGTYGYTFGSGTRLTVV.

This chain links TRBV20-1 with TRBJ2-3; 8 bases agree with TRBD2. J lost 2 bases, V lost 5 bases, and 9 bases had no gene match. Germline CDR1 reads DFQATT; CDR2 reads SNEGSKA (reference sequence). The CDR3 sequence is 15 residues long. In DNA form, the CDR3 reads TGCAGTGCTGATTGGGTTAGCGGGGTCACAGATACGCAGTATTTT. It translates to CSADWVSGVTDTQYF.

This chain joins TRBV15 and TRBJ2-7; D is undetermined. CDR1 LNHNV and CDR2 YYDKDF come from the germline V gene (reference sequence). CDR3 size: 15 residues. V was clipped by 1 base and J by 2 bases, with 12 bases between them. The CDR3 DNA sequence: TGTGCCACCAGCAGAGGGTCGAACAGAGCCTACGAGCAGTACTTC. It specifies CATSRGSNRAYEQYF.

The chain uses TRBV20-1 and TRBJ1-2; TRBD1 agrees at 8 bases. CDR3 size: 13 residues. Trimming cost V 1 base and J 6 bases; bases outside gene matches: 4. Germline CDR1 and CDR2: DFQATT and SNEGSKA (reference sequence). The CDR3 DNA follows: TGCAGTGCTAGAGGGGACAGGACAGATGGCTACACCTTC. Protein: CSARGDRTDGYTF.

V usage is TRBV19 and J usage is TRBJ2-7, with 7 nucleotides matching TRBD1. The junction had 5 bases not matched to a gene; V was cut back by 6 bases and J by 0 bases. The V gene's germline CDR1 is LNHDA and CDR2 SQIVND (reference sequence). The CDR3 is made up of 14 amino acids. CDR3: CASSPTGSSYEQYF. CDR3 DNA sequence: TGTGCCAGTAGCCCGACAGGGAGCTCCTACGAGCAGTACTTC.

The rearrangement joins TRBV12-3 or TRBV12-4 to TRBJ2-2; D remains unclear. This CDR3 spans 12 amino acids. V gave up 7 bases and J gave up 8 bases, with 11 bases separating them. CDR3 amino acids: CASTRVKGELFF. For the CDR3, the DNA is TGTGCCAGCACGAGAGTCAAAGGGGAGCTGTTTTTT.

J is TRBJ2-2 and V is TRBV20-1, with a possible D match to TRBD1 (6 bases). Per germline, CDR1 DFQATT and CDR2 SNEGSKA (reference sequence). V lost 0 bases and J 5 bases, leaving 13 bases between the germline ends. The CDR3 totals 15 residues. CDR3 sequence reads: CSARDGQFGTGELFF. Written as DNA, the CDR3 is TGCAGTGCTAGAGATGGACAGTTCGGAACCGGGGAGCTGTTTTTT.

J is TRBJ2-3 and V is TRBV20-1; maybe TRBD2 (6 bases). The CDR3 has 16 amino acids. Germline assignment: CDR1 DFQATT and CDR2 SNEGSKA (reference sequence). Trimming took off 2 bases at V and 4 bases at J, with 19 bases between the two ends. The CDR3 loop reads CSARLLAGSAADTQYF. The CDR3 DNA reads as TGCAGTGCTAGATTGCTTGCCGGGAGTGCCGCAGATACGCAGTATTTT.

In its sample, this clonotype was seen many times. Lacking the conserved final phenylalanine or tryptophan, this CDR3 likely reflects a read error. Because the CDR3's place on the DNA is in doubt, the DNA is left out and the CDR3 is given as listed by TCRdb. The rearrangement joins TRBV7-8 to TRBJ1-6. The CDR3 is 10 amino acids long, termini counted. The germline V gene encodes CDR1 SGHVS and CDR2 FQNEAQ. This chain's CDR3 is CASKPERRRR.

The V gene is TRBV5-1, the J gene TRBJ2-7; D not resolved. The V gene's germline CDR1 is SGHRS and CDR2 YFSETQ. This CDR3 contains 12 residues. Trimming pared 5 bases from V and 2 bases from J, leaving 8 bases between. CDR3: CASRFEPYEQYF. The DNA for the CDR3 is TGCGCCAGCAGATTCGAACCCTACGAGCAGTACTTC. Complete variable domain (other parts from reference TRBV5-1 and TRBJ2-7): KAGVTQTPRYLIKTRGQQVTLSCSPISGHRSVSWYQQTPGQGLQFLFEYFSETQRNKGNFPGRFSGRQFSNSRSEMNVSTLELGDSALYLCASRFEPYEQYFGPGTRLTVT.

This clonotype is medium-sized in the sample. DNA of the CDR3: TGTGCCAGCAGTGAAGGGACAGGGCTCTATGGCTACACCTTC. This sequence encodes CASSEGTGLYGYTF. The genes are TRBV6-1 and TRBJ1-2; 8 bases are shared with TRBD1. The CDR3 consists of 14 residues. The J segment lost 4 bases and the V segment lost 1 base, leaving 2 bases of the junction unmatched. CDR1 and CDR2 (germline): MNHNS, SASEGT.

This rearrangement joins TRBV4-3 to TRBJ2-3; perhaps TRBD1 as D (5 bases). The CDR3 has 12 residues. The germline V gene has CDR1 LGHNA and CDR2 YSLEER. V was shortened by 4 bases and J by 3 bases, with 5 bases between the two germline ends. The CDR3 region is CASSPGTDTQYF. The CDR3 coding sequence is TGCGCCAGCAGCCCAGGGACAGATACGCAGTATTTT.

The J gene is TRBJ2-2, the V gene TRBV24-1, with unresolved D. V lost 0 bases to trimming and J lost 3 bases, with 4 bases between them. The CDR3 sequence is 14 residues long. Germline CDR1 and CDR2: KGHDR and SFDVKD. CDR3 protein: CATSDLSDTGELFF. In nucleotides, the CDR3 is TGTGCCACCAGTGATTTGTCAGACACCGGGGAGCTGTTTTTT.

At least ten counts were recorded for this clonotype. The chain has TRBV6-2 or TRBV6-3 and TRBJ2-1; 9 bases are shared with TRBD2. Germline lookup yields CDR1 MNHEY and CDR2 SVGEGT. The CDR3 sequence is 17 residues long. The V and J ends lost 6 bases and 6 bases, in that order; junction bases with no gene match: 15. The CDR3 nucleotides read TGTGCCAGCAGACGCCTCCCGGCGGGAGGGAACCTCAATGAGCAGTTCTTC. This translates into CASRRLPAGGNLNEQFF.

This clonotype was seen just once. This chain links TRBV20-1 with TRBJ1-6; D perhaps matches TRBD1 (5 bases). The V gene lost 0 bases and the J gene lost 2 bases, with 11 bases spanning the gap. The CDR3 is 16 residues long. Looked up from germline, CDR1 is DFQATT and CDR2 is SNEGSKA (reference sequence). The CDR3 loop is CSARDLRGAYNSPLHF. CDR3 in DNA: TGCAGTGCTAGAGATCTTAGGGGAGCCTATAATTCACCCCTCCACTTT.

CDR3 residues: CARADGRYGYTF. CDR3 in DNA: TGTGCCAGAGCTGACGGTCGTTATGGCTACACCTTC. The rearrangement joins TRBV2 to TRBJ1-2, with unresolved D. The V end lost 9 bases, the J end lost 5 bases, and 13 bases lay between the germline ends. Germline lookup yields CDR1 SNHLY and CDR2 FYNNEI. This CDR3 comprises 12 residues.

V is TRBV29-1 and J is TRBJ1-3; TRBD1 matches at 10 bases. The CDR3 is made up of 15 amino acids. The J segment lost 2 bases and the V segment lost 4 bases, leaving 5 bases of the junction unmatched. CDR1 is SQVTM, CDR2 ANQGSEA, per germline. CDR3 in DNA: TGCAGCGTTGGCTATGGGACAGGGGCTGGAAACACCATATATTTT. Protein sequence: CSVGYGTGAGNTIYF. The whole variable domain, remainder taken from reference TRBV29-1 and TRBJ1-3, is SAVISQKPSRDICQRGTSLTIQCQVDSQVTMMFWYRQQPGQSLTLIATANQGSEATYESGFVIDKFPISRPNLTFSTLTVSNMSPEDSSIYLCSVGYGTGAGNTIYFGEGSWLTVV.

The chain carries TRBV11-2 and TRBJ2-1; D possibly matches TRBD1 or TRBD2 (6 bases each). V was cut by 7 bases and J by 5 bases, with 27 bases left in between. The germline gives CDR1 SGHAT, CDR2 FQNNGV. There are 18 residues in the CDR3. Here the CDR3 reads CASNSWGADQDPHNEQFF. The CDR3 bases are TGTGCCAGCAACTCATGGGGGGCGGATCAGGATCCGCACAATGAGCAGTTCTTC.